This TCR beta chain originates from a study of cytomegalovirus exposure and HLA in healthy donors. Study context: Most donors, just over 80% of several hundred genotyped, fell in the Caucasian-associated ancestry cluster.

V was pared by 6 bases and J by 5 bases, with 16 bases between. The CDR3 length is 14 residues. Germline assignment: CDR1 MNHNY and CDR2 SVGAGI (reference sequence). The study ran its PCR with 60 Vbeta and 13 Jbeta primers. The data were produced by immunoSEQ multiplex PCR, yet TCRdb's version contains in-frame clones alone and is incomplete. The sample consists of some 160,000 clones, roughly 80% of them appearing once. Concerning this clone: No antigen is known for it.

Overall study findings and caveats: HLA allele associations emerged for roughly 17,000 TCR beta sequences in a later analysis, at 0.05 false discovery rate. Earlier analysis yielded a pattern in which most TCR beta V segments were productive about 90% or about 30% of the time.

The source of this sequence is a boy younger than 10 in good health and CMV-seronegative. This chain joins TRBV6-6 and TRBJ1-2; maybe TRBD1 (5 bases). The specimen was PBMCs. CDR3 nucleotide sequence: TGTGCCAGCAGAAGTAGGGGAGGGGTTTATGGCTACACCTTC. Translating gives CASRSRGGVYGYTF.